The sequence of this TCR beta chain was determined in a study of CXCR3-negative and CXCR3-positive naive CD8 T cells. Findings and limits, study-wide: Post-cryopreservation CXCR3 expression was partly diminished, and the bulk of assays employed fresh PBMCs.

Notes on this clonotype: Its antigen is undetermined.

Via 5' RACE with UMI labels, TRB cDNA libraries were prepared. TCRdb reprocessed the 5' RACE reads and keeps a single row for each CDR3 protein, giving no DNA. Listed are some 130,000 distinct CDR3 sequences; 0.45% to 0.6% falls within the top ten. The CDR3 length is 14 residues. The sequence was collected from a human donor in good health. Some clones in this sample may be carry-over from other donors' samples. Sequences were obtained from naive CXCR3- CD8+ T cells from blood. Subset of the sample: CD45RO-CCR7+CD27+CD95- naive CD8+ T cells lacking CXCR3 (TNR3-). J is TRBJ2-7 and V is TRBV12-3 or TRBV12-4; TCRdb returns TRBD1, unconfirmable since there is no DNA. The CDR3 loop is CASSPYRGGYEQYF.